The T cell receptor beta chain under discussion was sequenced for a study of cytomegalovirus exposure and HLA in healthy donors. PCR amplification relied on 60 Vbeta primers (plus 13 Jbeta primers). Clones were sequenced by immunoSEQ multiplex PCR, and TCRdb holds only the in-frame ones, with some missing. In all, the sample yields about 33,000 clones. The length of the CDR3 is 14 residues. With 3 bases removed from V and 0 bases from J, the gap between germline ends came to 8 bases. Germline V gives CDR1 MRHNA, CDR2 SNTAGT. The material sequenced was PBMCs. The chain links TRBV6-4 to TRBJ1-2; weak D call: TRBD1 (5 bases). This clonotype was obtained from a woman between 40 and 50 years old in good health and CMV-seropositive. CDR3 protein: CASSEGGANYGYTF. The CDR3 coding sequence is TGTGCCAGCAGTGAGGGGGGGGCTAACTATGGCTACACCTTC.